The 18 T cell receptor beta chains below were found in one sample sequenced in a study of identifying expanded T cells in peripheral blood. The protocol was immunoSEQ multiplex PCR, while the TCRdb copy is restricted to in-frame clones and leaves out a portion. The sample gives roughly 100,000 clones, 88% of which show up once; 11% to 15% is in the top ten. Sequencing was done on a sample of blood. The receptor source for this set is a person between 18 and 75 years old in good health.

The chain employs TRBV19 and TRBJ2-7; TRBD1 is a possible D gene (6 bases). This CDR3 contains 14 residues. Germline CDR1 is LNHDA and CDR2 is SQIVND (reference sequence). V was cut by 1 base and J by 2 bases, with 9 bases left in between. In DNA, the CDR3 is TGTGCCAGTAGTATAGGACAGGTGCCCTACGAGCAGTACTTC. It yields the protein CASSIGQVPYEQYF.

This clone appeared a single time. The genes are TRBV6-1 and TRBJ2-7; 9 nucleotides agree with TRBD1. CDR3 length equals 15 residues. The V gene's germline CDR1 is MNHNS and CDR2 SASEGT. V trimming: 5 bases; J trimming: 0 bases; junction bases outside the gene matches: 5. CDR3 DNA sequence: TGTGCCAGCAGTACAGGGGGCGCAGCCTCCTACGAGCAGTACTTC. Its translation is CASSTGGAASYEQYF.

Only one count was recorded for this clone. The chain has TRBV5-1 and TRBJ1-5, with D possibly being TRBD1 (5 bases). CDR1 and CDR2 (germline): SGHRS, YFSETQ. V lost 5 bases and J 3 bases, leaving 18 bases between the germline ends. This CDR3 spans 16 amino acids. This CDR3 reads CASSISPGYTNQPQHF. CDR3 DNA: TGCGCCAGCAGTATCTCCCCAGGGTATACCAATCAGCCCCAGCATTTT.

V and J are TRBV5-1 and TRBJ2-3; no reliable D call. The CDR3 contains 12 residues. The germline V and J ends were trimmed by 4 bases and 6 bases, with 9 bases remaining between them. The V gene's germline CDR1 is SGHRS and CDR2 YFSETQ. The CDR3 bases are TGCGCCAGCAGCCCCGCTGGGGATACGCAGTATTTT. It encodes CASSPAGDTQYF.

The rearrangement joins TRBV10-3 to TRBJ2-5; TRBD1 aligns across 12 bases. CDR3 length: 15 residues. Germline V gives CDR1 ENHRY, CDR2 SYGVKD. The junction had 5 bases not matched to a gene; V was cut back by 4 bases and J by 5 bases. CDR3 sequence reads: CAISAGTGGWETQYF. The CDR3 DNA is TGTGCCATCAGTGCCGGGACAGGGGGCTGGGAGACCCAGTACTTC.

Comment on this clone: The same CDR3 arises from other DNA sequences in this sample as well. The chain couples TRBV5-1 to TRBJ1-2, with D maybe TRBD1 (6 bases). CDR1 is SGHRS, CDR2 YFSETQ, per germline. CDR3 size: 13 residues. Trimming took 4 bases from V and 3 from J, leaving 10 bases between them. The CDR3: CASSLQGDYGYTF. For the CDR3, the DNA is TGCGCCAGCAGCCTACAGGGTGACTATGGCTACACCTTC. Full variable domain (remainder filled in from reference TRBV5-1 and TRBJ1-2): KAGVTQTPRYLIKTRGQQVTLSCSPISGHRSVSWYQQTPGQGLQFLFEYFSETQRNKGNFPGRFSGRQFSNSRSEMNVSTLELGDSALYLCASSLQGDYGYTFGSGTRLTVV.

This clone was counted once. The chain has TRBV2 and TRBJ1-1, with TRBD1 matching over 10 bases. The V segment lost 5 bases and the J segment 1 base; nucleotides outside the gene matches: 7. Germline V lookup: CDR1 SNHLY, CDR2 FYNNEI. This CDR3 is built from 16 residues. The CDR3 reads CASSLRDRGKNTEAFF. The CDR3 DNA sequence: TGTGCCAGCAGTTTGAGGGACAGGGGAAAGAACACTGAAGCTTTCTTT.

The genes are TRBV7-2 and TRBJ2-7; D gene uncertain. V gave up 4 bases and J gave up 4 bases, with 11 bases separating them. Germline lookup yields CDR1 SGHTA and CDR2 FQGNSA. This CDR3 comprises 13 residues. The CDR3 protein is CASSWSTEYEQYF. CDR3 coding DNA: TGTGCCAGCAGCTGGTCAACGGAGTACGAGCAGTACTTC.

This clone was seen only once. The chain carries TRBV4-3 and TRBJ1-2; D not resolved. The CDR3 is 15 residues long. Trimming stripped 0 bases from V and 6 bases from J, with 14 bases between. Looked up from germline, CDR1 is LGHNA and CDR2 is YSLEER. CDR3 in DNA: TGCGCCAGCAGCCAAGAATTGTCAGGAACGAATGGCTACACCTTC. As protein: CASSQELSGTNGYTF.

The chain has TRBV9 and TRBJ2-3, with 7 bases fitting TRBD1. The CDR3 is 16 residues long. The V gene end was trimmed by 4 bases and the J gene end by 0 bases; junction bases not matched to a gene: 8. Germline loops: CDR1 SGDLS, CDR2 YYNGEE. CDR3 DNA sequence: TGTGCCAGCAGCTTCCGACAGGGACCTAGCACAGATACGCAGTATTTT. As protein: CASSFRQGPSTDTQYF.

The gene calls are TRBV27 and TRBJ2-2; 11 bases fit TRBD1. CDR1 is MNHEY, CDR2 SMNVEV, per germline (reference sequence). The V gene end was trimmed by 6 bases and the J gene end by 0 bases; junction bases not matched to a gene: 3. This CDR3 spans 16 amino acids. CDR3 amino acids: CASRRDRGANTGELFF. DNA for the CDR3: TGTGCCAGCAGGAGGGACAGGGGGGCGAACACCGGGGAGCTGTTTTTT.

The table lists this clone with a count of one. The V and J genes are TRBV5-1 and TRBJ1-1, with D unresolved. V lost 0 bases to trimming and J lost 4 bases, with 10 bases between them. Looked up from germline, CDR1 is SGHRS and CDR2 is YFSETQ. The CDR3 runs 14 residues. DNA for the CDR3: TGCGCCAGCAGCTTGGAGGGCCAGATCACTGAAGCTTTCTTT. Its protein product is CASSLEGQITEAFF.

The CDR3 here is CASSLVAGNPYEQYF. The DNA for the CDR3 is TGTGCCAGCAGCTTAGTAGCCGGGAACCCCTACGAGCAGTACTTC. The chain carries TRBV7-2 and TRBJ2-7; D may be TRBD2 (5 bases). The germline gives CDR1 SGHTA, CDR2 FQGNSA. The CDR3 covers 15 residues. V lost 1 base and J 2 bases, leaving 12 bases between the germline ends.

This rearrangement joins TRBV19 to TRBJ2-7; no firm D call. This CDR3 comprises 14 residues. V shed 5 bases and J shed 0 bases, with 11 bases lying between them. Per germline, CDR1 LNHDA and CDR2 SQIVND (reference sequence). CDR3 nucleotides: TGTGCCAGTAGTGGGGTCCGGGCCTCCTACGAGCAGTACTTC. Encoded protein: CASSGVRASYEQYF.

This chain uses TRBV7-2 with TRBJ1-2, with TRBD1 as a possible D gene (6 bases). Germline values: CDR1 SGHTA, CDR2 FQGNSA. V lost 3 bases and J lost 7, with 18 bases in between. This CDR3 region has 15 residues. CDR3 region: CASSFPGAGSIGYTF. The CDR3 DNA reads TGTGCCAGCAGCTTCCCGGGGGCAGGTAGTATTGGCTACACCTTC. Filled out from reference TRBV7-2 and TRBJ1-2, the complete variable domain reads GAGVSQSPSNKVTEKGKDVELRCDPISGHTALYWYRQSLGQGLEFLIYFQGNSAPDKSGLPSDRFSAERTGGSVSTLTIQRTQQEDSAVYLCASSFPGAGSIGYTFGSGTRLTVV.

This rearrangement joins TRBV5-1 to TRBJ2-5, with 10 bases identical to TRBD1. This CDR3 region has 16 residues. Per the germline V gene, CDR1 is SGHRS and CDR2 is YFSETQ. The V and J ends lost 0 bases and 3 bases, in that order; junction bases with no gene match: 5. In DNA, the CDR3 is TGCGCCAGCAGCTTGGGAGACAGGGGGCGCGAAGAGACCCAGTACTTC. It translates to CASSLGDRGREETQYF.

This clone showed up just once. V usage is TRBV6-5 and J usage is TRBJ1-1; D remains unclear. The V gene lost 6 bases and the J gene lost 4 bases, with 12 bases spanning the gap. CDR3 length equals 13 residues. Germline V CDR1 and CDR2: MNHEY, SVGAGI. Here the CDR3 DNA reads TGTGCCAGCAGGTCCGGACGCGGCACTGAAGCTTTCTTT. Protein sequence: CASRSGRGTEAFF.

V usage is TRBV6-6 and J usage is TRBJ2-7; D is undetermined. Germline V lookup: CDR1 MNHNY, CDR2 SVGAGI (reference sequence). The CDR3 runs to 14 residues. Trimming pared 0 bases from V and 3 bases from J, leaving 9 bases between. CDR3 in DNA: TGTGCCAGCAGTTACTCGATGGGGAACTACGAGCAGTACTTC. Protein product: CASSYSMGNYEQYF.